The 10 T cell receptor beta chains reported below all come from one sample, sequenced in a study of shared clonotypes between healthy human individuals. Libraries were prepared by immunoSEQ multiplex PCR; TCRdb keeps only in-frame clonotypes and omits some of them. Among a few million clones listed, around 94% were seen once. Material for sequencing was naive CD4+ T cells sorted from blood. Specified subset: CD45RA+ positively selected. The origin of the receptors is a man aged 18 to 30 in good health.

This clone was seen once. The chain's CDR3 is CASFDRADYNEQFF. The CDR3, as DNA: TGCGCCAGCTTCGACAGGGCCGACTACAATGAGCAGTTCTTC. This chain connects TRBV5-1 to TRBJ2-1; 7 bases match TRBD1. Germline CDR1 SGHRS, CDR2 YFSETQ. The CDR3 has 14 residues. With V trimmed by 7 bases and J by 3 bases, 7 bases remained unmatched.

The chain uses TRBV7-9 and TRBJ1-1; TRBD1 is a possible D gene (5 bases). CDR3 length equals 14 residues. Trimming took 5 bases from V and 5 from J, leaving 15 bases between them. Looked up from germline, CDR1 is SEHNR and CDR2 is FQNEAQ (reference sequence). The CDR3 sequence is CASSPGGVWTEAFF. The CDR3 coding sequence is TGTGCCAGCAGCCCCGGAGGGGTGTGGACTGAAGCTTTCTTT.

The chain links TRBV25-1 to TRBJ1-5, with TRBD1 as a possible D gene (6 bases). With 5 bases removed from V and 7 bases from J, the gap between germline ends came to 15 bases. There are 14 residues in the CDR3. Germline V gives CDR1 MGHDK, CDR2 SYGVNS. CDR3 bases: TGTGCCAGCAGTAGGGGGGGTAGCGGGCAGCCCCAGCATTTT. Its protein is CASSRGGSGQPQHF. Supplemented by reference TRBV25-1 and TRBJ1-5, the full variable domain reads EADIYQTPRYLVIGTGKKITLECSQTMGHDKMYWYQQDPGMELHLIHYSYGVNSTEKGDLSSESTVSRIRTEHFPLTLESARPSHTSQYLCASSRGGSGQPQHFGDGTRLSIL.

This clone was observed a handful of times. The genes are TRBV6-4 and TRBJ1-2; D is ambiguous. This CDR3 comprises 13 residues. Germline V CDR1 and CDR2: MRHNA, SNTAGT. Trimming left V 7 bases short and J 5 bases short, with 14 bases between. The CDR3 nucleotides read TGTGCCAGCACAGTAGGGCGGAGTTATGGCTACACCTTC. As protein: CASTVGRSYGYTF.

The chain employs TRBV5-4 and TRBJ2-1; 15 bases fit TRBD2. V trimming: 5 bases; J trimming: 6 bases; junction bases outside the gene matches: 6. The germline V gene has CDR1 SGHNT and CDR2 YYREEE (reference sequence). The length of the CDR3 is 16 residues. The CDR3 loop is CASSGLAGGVANEQFF. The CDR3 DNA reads TGTGCCAGCAGTGGACTAGCGGGAGGGGTTGCCAATGAGCAGTTCTTC.

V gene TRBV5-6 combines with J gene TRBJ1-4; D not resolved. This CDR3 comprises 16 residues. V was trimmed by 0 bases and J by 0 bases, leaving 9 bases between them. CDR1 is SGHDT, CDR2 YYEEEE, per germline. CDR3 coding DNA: TGTGCCAGCAGCTTGGCCATCGGGGCAACTAATGAAAAACTGTTTTTT. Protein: CASSLAIGATNEKLFF.

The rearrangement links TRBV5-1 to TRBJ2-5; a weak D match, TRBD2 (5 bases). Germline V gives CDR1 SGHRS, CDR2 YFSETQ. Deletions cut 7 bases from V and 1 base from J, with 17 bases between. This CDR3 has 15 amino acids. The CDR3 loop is CASERSGPSQETQYF. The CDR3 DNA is TGCGCCAGCGAACGGAGCGGACCCTCCCAAGAGACCCAGTACTTC. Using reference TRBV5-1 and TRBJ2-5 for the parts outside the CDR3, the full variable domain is KAGVTQTPRYLIKTRGQQVTLSCSPISGHRSVSWYQQTPGQGLQFLFEYFSETQRNKGNFPGRFSGRQFSNSRSEMNVSTLELGDSALYLCASERSGPSQETQYFGPGTRLLVL.

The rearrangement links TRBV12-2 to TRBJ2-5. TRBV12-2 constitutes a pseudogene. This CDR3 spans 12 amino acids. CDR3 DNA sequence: TGTGCATCGTTGGTGTACCAAGAGACCCAGTACTTC. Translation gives CASLVYQETQYF.

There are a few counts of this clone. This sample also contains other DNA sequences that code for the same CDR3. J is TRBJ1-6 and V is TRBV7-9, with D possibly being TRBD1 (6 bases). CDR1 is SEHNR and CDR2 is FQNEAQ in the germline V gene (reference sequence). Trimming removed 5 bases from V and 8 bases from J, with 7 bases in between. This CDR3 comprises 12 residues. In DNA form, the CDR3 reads TGTGCCAGCAGCCCAGGGGATTCACCCCTCCACTTT. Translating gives CASSPGDSPLHF.

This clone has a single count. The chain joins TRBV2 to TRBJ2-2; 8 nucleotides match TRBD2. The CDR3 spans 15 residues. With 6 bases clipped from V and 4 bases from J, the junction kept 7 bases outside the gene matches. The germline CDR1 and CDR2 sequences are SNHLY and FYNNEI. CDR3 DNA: TGTGCCAGCAGACCGGGAGGGGGGAGCACCGGGGAGCTGTTTTTT. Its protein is CASRPGGGSTGELFF.